This T cell receptor (beta chain) was captured by sequencing in a study of PD-1 blockade in classical Hodgkin lymphoma. Every patient had relapsed following autologous stem cell transplantation, and cohorts differed in brentuximab vedotin exposure. TCRdb's copy holds only in-frame clones and misses some; the assay was immunoSEQ multiplex PCR. The sample shows about 98,000 clones, roughly 92% of them seen only once. Comments on this clone: The antigen remains unidentified.

The CDR3 length is 15 residues. Between the trimmed V and J ends, which lost 3 bases and 6 bases, there was a span of 17 bases. Germline-derived CDR1 and CDR2 are SQVTM and ANQGSEA. Findings of the study overall: The study reported lower baseline TCR diversity in newly diagnosed patients than in healthy donors.

The receptor was isolated from a human donor with classical Hodgkin lymphoma. The rearrangement joins TRBV29-1 to TRBJ2-2; the D gene is possibly TRBD2 (5 bases). The material was peripheral blood mononuclear cells (PBMCs), obtained at baseline. CDR3 sequence reads: CSVEEAWGMAGELFF. The CDR3 coding sequence is TGCAGCGTTGAGGAGGCCTGGGGTATGGCCGGGGAGCTGTTTTTT.